The 2 T cell receptor beta chains below all came from one sample that was sequenced in a study of T and B cells in COVID-19 patients. From blood, roughly 220-550 ng of genomic DNA served as TRB template. TRB rearrangements were amplified by multiplex PCR with BIOMED2 TRB-A/B primers. MiXCR was run by TCRdb on the multiplex PCR reads, yielding one entry per CDR3 protein. The profile shows about 21,000 distinct CDR3 sequences, under 35% of them singletons. The sample consisted of blood. Every receptor here comes from a human donor who had recovered from COVID-19.

This clonotype is termed medium-sized. V usage is TRBV5-6 and J usage is TRBJ2-2; 7 bases are shared with TRBD2. The CDR3 is 16 amino acids. Losses at the gene ends were 3 bases for V and 4 bases for J; bases not matched to a gene: 9. Germline V gene lookup returns CDR1 SGHDT and CDR2 YYEEEE. CDR3 amino acids: CASSWWGGDATGELFF. The CDR3 nucleotides are TGTGCCAGCAGCTGGTGGGGAGGGGATGCCACCGGGGAGCTGTTTTTT.

V and J are TRBV18 and TRBJ1-1; 8 bases fit TRBD1. The ends lost 5 bases at V and 3 bases at J; junction bases unmatched: 2. The length of the CDR3 is 13 residues. CDR1 and CDR2 (germline): KGHSH, LQKENI. The CDR3 spells CASSSDRDTEAFF. Written as DNA, the CDR3 is TGTGCCAGCTCATCGGACAGGGACACTGAAGCTTTCTTT. The full variable domain, its missing parts supplied by reference TRBV18 and TRBJ1-1, is NAGVMQNPRHLVRRRGQEARLRCSPMKGHSHVYWYRQLPEEGLKFMVYLQKENIIDESGMPKERFSAEFPKEGPSILRIQQVVRGDSAAYFCASSSDRDTEAFFGQGTRLTVV.